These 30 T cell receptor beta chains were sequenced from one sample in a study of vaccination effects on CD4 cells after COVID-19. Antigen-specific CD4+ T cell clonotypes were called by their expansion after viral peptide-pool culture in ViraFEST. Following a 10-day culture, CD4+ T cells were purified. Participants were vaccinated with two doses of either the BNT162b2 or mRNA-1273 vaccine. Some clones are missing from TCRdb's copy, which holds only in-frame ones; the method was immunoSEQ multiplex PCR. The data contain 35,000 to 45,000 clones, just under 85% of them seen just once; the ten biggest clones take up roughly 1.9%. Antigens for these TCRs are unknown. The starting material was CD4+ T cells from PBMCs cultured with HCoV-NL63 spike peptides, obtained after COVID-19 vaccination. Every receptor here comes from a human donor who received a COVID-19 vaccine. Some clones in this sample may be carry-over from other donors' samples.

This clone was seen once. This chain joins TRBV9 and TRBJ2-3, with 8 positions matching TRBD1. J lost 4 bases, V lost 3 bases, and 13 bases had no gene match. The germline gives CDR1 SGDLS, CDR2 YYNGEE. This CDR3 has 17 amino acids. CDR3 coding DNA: TGTGCCAGCAGCGGAGACAGGGGAAGGGGCCTTTCAGATACGCAGTATTTT. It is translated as CASSGDRGRGLSDTQYF. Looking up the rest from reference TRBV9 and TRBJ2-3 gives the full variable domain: DSGVTQTPKHLITATGQRVTLRCSPRSGDLSVYWYQQSLDQGLQFLIQYYNGEERAKGNILERFSAQQFPDLHSELNLSSLELGDSALYFCASSGDRGRGLSDTQYFGPGTRLTVL.

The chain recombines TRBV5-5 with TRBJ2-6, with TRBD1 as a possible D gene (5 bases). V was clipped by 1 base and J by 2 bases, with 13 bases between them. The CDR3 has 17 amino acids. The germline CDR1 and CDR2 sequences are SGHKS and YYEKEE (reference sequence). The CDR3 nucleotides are TGTGCCAGCAGCTTGCGGTTCCAGGGCCCTGGGGCCAACGTCCTGACTTTC. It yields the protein CASSLRFQGPGANVLTF.

CDR3 nucleotide sequence: TGCGCCAGCAGTCCTACTACGGGGGTCTACGAGCAGTACGTC. Translating it yields CASSPTTGVYEQYV. The rearrangement joins TRBV5-1 to TRBJ2-7, with TRBD2 as a possible D gene (6 bases). The CDR3 extends over 14 amino acids. V lost 5 bases and J lost 3, with 15 bases in between. CDR1 is SGHRS and CDR2 is YFSETQ in the germline V gene.

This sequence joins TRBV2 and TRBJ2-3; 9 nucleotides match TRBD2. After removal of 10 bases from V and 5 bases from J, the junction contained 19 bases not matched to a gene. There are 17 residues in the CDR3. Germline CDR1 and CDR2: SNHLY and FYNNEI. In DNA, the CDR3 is TGTGCCACCGCCCGCGCGGGGGGGCTACCCCAACAAGATACGCAGTATTTT. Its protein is CATARAGGLPQQDTQYF.

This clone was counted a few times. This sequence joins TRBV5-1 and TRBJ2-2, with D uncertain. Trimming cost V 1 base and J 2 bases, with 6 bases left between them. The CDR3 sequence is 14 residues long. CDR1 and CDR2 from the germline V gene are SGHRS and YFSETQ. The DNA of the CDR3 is TGCGCCAGCAGCTTGATCACTAACACCGGGGAGCTGTTTTTT. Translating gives CASSLITNTGELFF. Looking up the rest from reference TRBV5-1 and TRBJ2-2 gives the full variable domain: KAGVTQTPRYLIKTRGQQVTLSCSPISGHRSVSWYQQTPGQGLQFLFEYFSETQRNKGNFPGRFSGRQFSNSRSEMNVSTLELGDSALYLCASSLITNTGELFFGEGSRLTVL.

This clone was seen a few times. CDR3 region: CASSIRGGYTF. CDR3 DNA: TGTGCCAGTAGTATCAGGGGTGGCTACACCTTC. J is TRBJ1-2 and V is TRBV19, with D possibly TRBD1 on 6 matching bases. The germline V gene encodes CDR1 LNHDA and CDR2 SQIVND (reference sequence). This CDR3 is 11 amino acids long. V lost 3 bases, J lost 7 bases, and 6 bases lay in between. The complete variable domain, with remaining parts taken from reference TRBV19 and TRBJ1-2, reads DGGITQSPKYLFRKEGQNVTLSCEQNLNHDAMYWYRQDPGQGLRLIYYSQIVNDFQKGDIAEGYSVSREKKESFPLTVTSAQKNPTAFYLCASSIRGGYTFGSGTRLTVV.

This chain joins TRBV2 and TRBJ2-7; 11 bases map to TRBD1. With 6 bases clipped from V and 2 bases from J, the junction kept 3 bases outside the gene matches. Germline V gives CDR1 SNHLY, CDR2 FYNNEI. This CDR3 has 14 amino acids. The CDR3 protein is CASRRGQGAYEQYV. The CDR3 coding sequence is TGTGCCAGCAGACGGGGACAGGGGGCCTACGAGCAGTACGTC.

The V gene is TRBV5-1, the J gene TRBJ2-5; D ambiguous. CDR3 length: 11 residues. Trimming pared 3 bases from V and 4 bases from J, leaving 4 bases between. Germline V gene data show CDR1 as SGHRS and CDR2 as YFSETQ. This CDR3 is CASSSRETQYF. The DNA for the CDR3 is TGCGCCAGCAGCTCCCGAGAGACCCAGTACTTC. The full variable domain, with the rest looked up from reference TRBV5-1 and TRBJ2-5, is KAGVTQTPRYLIKTRGQQVTLSCSPISGHRSVSWYQQTPGQGLQFLFEYFSETQRNKGNFPGRFSGRQFSNSRSEMNVSTLELGDSALYLCASSSRETQYFGPGTRLLVL.

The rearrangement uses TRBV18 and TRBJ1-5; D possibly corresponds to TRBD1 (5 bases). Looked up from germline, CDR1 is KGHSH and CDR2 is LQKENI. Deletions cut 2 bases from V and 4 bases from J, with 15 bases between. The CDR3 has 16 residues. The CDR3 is CASSPNQGGDNQPQHF. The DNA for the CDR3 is TGTGCCAGCTCACCAAATCAGGGAGGGGATAATCAGCCCCAGCATTTT.

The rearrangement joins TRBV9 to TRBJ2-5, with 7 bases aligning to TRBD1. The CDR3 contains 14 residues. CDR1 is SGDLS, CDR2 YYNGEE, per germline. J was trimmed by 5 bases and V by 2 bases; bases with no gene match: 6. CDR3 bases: TGTGCCAGCAGCGTTATAGGGGGCCGGGAGACCCAGTACTTC. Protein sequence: CASSVIGGRETQYF.

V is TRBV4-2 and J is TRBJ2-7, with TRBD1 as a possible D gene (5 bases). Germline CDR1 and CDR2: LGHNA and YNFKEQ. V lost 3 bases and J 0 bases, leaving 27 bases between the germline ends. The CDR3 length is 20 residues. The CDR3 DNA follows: TGTGCCAGCAGCCAGCCATCGTGGAAGCAGGGTCGCTTCAGCTCCTACGAGCAGTACGTC. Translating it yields CASSQPSWKQGRFSSYEQYV.

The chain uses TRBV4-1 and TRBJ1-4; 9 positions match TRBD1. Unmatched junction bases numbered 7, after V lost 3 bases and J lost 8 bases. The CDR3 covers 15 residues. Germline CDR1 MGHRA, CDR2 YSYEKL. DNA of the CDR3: TGCGCCAGCAGCCAGGACAGGGGAGGTGGGGAAAAACTGTTTTTT. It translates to CASSQDRGGGEKLFF.

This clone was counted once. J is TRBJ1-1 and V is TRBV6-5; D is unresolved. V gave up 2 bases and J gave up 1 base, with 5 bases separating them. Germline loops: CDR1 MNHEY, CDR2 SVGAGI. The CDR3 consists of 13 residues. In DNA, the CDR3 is TGTGCCAGCAGTTACGACCGGAACACTGAAGCTTTCTTT. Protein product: CASSYDRNTEAFF.

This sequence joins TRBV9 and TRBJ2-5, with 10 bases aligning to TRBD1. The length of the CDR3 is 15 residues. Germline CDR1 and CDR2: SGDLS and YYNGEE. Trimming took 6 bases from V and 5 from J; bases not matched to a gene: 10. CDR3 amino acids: CASNRQGAVGETQYF. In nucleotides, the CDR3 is TGTGCCAGCAATCGACAGGGGGCGGTCGGGGAGACCCAGTACTTC.

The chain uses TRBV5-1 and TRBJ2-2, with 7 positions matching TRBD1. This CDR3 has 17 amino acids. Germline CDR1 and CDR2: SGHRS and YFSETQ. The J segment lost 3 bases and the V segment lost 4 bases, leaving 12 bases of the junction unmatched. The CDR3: CASSEGQNVQDTGELFF. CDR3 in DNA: TGCGCCAGCAGCGAGGGACAGAACGTTCAGGACACCGGGGAGCTGTTTTTT.

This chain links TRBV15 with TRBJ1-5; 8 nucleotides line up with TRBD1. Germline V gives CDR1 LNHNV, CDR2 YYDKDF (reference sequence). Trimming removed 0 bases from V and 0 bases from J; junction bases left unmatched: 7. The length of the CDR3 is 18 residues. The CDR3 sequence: CATSREDRERYSNQPQHF. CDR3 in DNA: TGTGCCACCAGCAGAGAGGACAGGGAGAGATATAGCAATCAGCCCCAGCATTTT.

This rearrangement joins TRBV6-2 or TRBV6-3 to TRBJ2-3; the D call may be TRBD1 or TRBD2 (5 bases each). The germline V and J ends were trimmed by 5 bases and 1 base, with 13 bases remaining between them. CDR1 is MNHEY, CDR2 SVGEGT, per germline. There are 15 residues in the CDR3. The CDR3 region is CASSRQLGGTDTQYF. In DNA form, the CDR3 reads TGTGCCAGCAGTCGACAGCTCGGGGGCACAGATACGCAGTATTTT.

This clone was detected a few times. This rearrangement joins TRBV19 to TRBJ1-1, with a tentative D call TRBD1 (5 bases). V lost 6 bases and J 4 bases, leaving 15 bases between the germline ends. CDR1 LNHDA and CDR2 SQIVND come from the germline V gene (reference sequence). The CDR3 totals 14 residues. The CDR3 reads CASSSGFMGTEAFF. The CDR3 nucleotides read TGTGCCAGTAGCTCAGGGTTTATGGGCACTGAAGCTTTCTTT.

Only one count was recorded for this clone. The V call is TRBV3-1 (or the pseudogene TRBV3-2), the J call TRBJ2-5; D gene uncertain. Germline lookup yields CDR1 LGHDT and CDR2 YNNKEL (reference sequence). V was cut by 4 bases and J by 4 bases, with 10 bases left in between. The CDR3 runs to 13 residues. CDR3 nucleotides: TGTGCCAGCAGCCGCGGACGTTTAGAGACCCAGTACTTC. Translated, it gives CASSRGRLETQYF.

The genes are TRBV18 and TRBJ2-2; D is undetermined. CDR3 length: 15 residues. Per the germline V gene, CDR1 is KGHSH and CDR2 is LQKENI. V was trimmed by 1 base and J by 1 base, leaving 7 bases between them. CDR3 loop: CASSPLVKNTGELFF. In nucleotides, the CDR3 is TGTGCCAGCTCACCACTGGTCAAGAACACCGGGGAGCTGTTTTTT.

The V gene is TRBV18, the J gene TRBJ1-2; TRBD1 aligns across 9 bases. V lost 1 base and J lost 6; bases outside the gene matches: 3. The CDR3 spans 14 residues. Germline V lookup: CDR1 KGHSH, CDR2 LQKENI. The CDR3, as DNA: TGTGCCAGCTCACCACGGGACAGGGATGATGGCTACACCTTC. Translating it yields CASSPRDRDDGYTF.

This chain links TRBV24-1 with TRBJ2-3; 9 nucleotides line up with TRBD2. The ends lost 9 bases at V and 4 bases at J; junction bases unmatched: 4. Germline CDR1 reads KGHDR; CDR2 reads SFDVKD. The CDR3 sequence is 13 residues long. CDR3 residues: CATSSGVPDTQYF. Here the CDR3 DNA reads TGTGCCACCTCTAGCGGGGTTCCAGATACGCAGTATTTT.

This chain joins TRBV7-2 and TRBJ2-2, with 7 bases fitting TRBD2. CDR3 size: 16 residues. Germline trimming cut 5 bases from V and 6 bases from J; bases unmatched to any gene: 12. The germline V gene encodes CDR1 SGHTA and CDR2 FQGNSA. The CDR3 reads CASSPSLPGGAGELFF. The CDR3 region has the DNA TGTGCCAGCAGCCCCTCCCTACCGGGGGGAGCCGGGGAGCTGTTTTTT.

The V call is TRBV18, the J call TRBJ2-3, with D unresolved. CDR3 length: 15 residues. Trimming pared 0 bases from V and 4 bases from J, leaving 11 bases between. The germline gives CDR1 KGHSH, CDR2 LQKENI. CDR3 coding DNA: TGTGCCAGCTCACCACCTATAGGTAGGGCAGATACGCAGTATTTT. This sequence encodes CASSPPIGRADTQYF.

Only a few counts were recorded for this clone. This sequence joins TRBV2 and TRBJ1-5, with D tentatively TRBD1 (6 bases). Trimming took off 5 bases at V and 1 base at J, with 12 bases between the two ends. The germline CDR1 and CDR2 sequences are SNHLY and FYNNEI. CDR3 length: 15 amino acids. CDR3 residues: CASSNRDSSNQPQHF. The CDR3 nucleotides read TGTGCCAGCAGTAACAGGGACTCGAGCAATCAGCCCCAGCATTTT.

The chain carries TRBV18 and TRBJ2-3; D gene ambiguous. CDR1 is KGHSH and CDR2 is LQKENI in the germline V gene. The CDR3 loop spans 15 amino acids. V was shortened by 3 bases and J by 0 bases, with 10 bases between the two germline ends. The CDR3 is CASSPVASSTDTQYF. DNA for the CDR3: TGTGCCAGCTCACCGGTGGCGTCAAGCACAGATACGCAGTATTTT.

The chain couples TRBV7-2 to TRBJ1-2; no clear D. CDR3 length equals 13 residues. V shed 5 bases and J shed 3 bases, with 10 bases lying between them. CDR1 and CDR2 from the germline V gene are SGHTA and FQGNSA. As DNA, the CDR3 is TGTGCCAGCAGCGCACGGGCTGACTATGGCTACACCTTC. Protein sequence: CASSARADYGYTF.

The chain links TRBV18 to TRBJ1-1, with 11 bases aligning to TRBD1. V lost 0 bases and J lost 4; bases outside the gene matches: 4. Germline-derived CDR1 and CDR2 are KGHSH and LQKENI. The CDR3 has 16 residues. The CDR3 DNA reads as TGTGCCAGCTCACCACCCGGAGGGACAGGGGGCACTGAAGCTTTCTTT. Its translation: CASSPPGGTGGTEAFF.

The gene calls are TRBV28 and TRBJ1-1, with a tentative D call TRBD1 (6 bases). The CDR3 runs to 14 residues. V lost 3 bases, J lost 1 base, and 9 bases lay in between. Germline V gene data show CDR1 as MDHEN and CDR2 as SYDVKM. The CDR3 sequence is CASSLGGANTEAFF. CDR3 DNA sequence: TGTGCCAGCAGTTTGGGGGGGGCGAACACTGAAGCTTTCTTT.

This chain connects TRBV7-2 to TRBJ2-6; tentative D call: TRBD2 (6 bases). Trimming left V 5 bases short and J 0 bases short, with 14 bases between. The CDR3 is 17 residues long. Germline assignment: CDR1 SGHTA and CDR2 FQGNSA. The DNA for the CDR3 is TGTGCCAGCAGCCCCGGGACTTCCCGCTCTGGGGCCAACGTCCTGACTTTC. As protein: CASSPGTSRSGANVLTF.